This T cell receptor beta chain was captured by sequencing in a study of cytomegalovirus exposure and HLA in healthy donors. Background on the study: For the approximately 430 genotyped donors, roughly 80% fell within the Caucasian-associated ancestry cluster.

Trimming at V came to 5 bases and at J to 0 bases, leaving 7 bases not matched to a gene. Germline values: CDR1 LGHNA, CDR2 YSLEER. The CDR3 spans 17 residues. General study results and limits: A later analysis showed TCR association rates differing by HLA locus, peaking at DRB1 and lowest at HLA-C.

Healthy bone marrow donors made up the cohort. The primer mix had 60 Vbeta and 13 Jbeta primers. Method: immunoSEQ multiplex PCR; TCRdb's copy keeps in-frame clones and lacks some. Of more than 85,000 clones in the sample, roughly 76% were seen once. Worth noting for this clone: As yet, its antigen is unknown.

The chain couples TRBV4-3 to TRBJ1-6; 7 bases are shared with TRBD1. The TCR comes from a female donor in good health and CMV-seronegative. Sequencing used PBMCs. The CDR3 sequence is CASSLRGGGSYNSPLHF. The DNA of the CDR3 is TGCGCCAGCAGCTTACGAGGGGGCGGCTCCTATAATTCACCCCTCCACTTT.